This T cell receptor beta chain was captured in a study of blood T cell repertoires in COVID-19. About the research overall: Whether acute or convalescent, the COVID-19 samples came from the United States, Italy and Spain.

The CDR3 has 16 residues. Per germline, CDR1 SGDLS and CDR2 YYNGEE. After removal of 3 bases from V and 0 bases from J, the junction contained 2 bases not matched to a gene. Assay: immunoSEQ multiplex PCR; the TCRdb copy retains only in-frame clones and omits some. Of about 260,000 clones listed, 70% to 90% are singletons. The chain employs TRBV9 and TRBJ1-6; TRBD1 agrees at 8 bases. Sequencing input: PBMCs or T cells enriched from blood (not recorded which). This TCR came from a woman in her 40s with acute COVID-19. CDR3 residues: CASSAGGSSYNSPLHF. The CDR3 bases are TGTGCCAGCAGCGCAGGGGGCAGCTCCTATAATTCACCCCTCCACTTT.